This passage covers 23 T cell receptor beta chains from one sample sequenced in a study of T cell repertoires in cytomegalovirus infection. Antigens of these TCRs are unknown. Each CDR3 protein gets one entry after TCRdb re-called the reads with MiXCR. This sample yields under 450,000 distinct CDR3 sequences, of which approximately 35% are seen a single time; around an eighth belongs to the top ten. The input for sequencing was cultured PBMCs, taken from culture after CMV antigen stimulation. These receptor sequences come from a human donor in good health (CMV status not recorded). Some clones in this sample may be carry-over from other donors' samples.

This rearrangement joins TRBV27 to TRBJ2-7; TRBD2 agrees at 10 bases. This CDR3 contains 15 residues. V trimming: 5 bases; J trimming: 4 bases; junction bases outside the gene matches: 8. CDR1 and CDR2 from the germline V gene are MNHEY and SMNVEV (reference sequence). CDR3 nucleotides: TGTGCCAGCAGTCCGAGGACTAGCGGAACTTACGAGCAGTACTTC. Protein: CASSPRTSGTYEQYF.

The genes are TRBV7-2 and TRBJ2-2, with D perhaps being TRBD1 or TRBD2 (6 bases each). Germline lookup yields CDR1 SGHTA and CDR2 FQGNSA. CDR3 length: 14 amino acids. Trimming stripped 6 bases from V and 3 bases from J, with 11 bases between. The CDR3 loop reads CASRRGPDTGELFF. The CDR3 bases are TGTGCCAGCAGACGGGGGCCGGACACCGGGGAGCTGTTTTTT. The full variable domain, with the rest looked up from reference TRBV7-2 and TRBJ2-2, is GAGVSQSPSNKVTEKGKDVELRCDPISGHTALYWYRQSLGQGLEFLIYFQGNSAPDKSGLPSDRFSAERTGGSVSTLTIQRTQQEDSAVYLCASRRGPDTGELFFGEGSRLTVL.

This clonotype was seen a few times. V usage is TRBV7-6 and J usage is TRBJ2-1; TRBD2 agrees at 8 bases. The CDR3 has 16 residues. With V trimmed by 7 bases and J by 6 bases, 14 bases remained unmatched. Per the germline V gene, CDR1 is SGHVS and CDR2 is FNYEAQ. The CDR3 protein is CASNPSRGVAINEQFF. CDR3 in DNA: TGTGCCAGCAACCCCTCGCGGGGGGTAGCAATCAATGAGCAGTTCTTC.

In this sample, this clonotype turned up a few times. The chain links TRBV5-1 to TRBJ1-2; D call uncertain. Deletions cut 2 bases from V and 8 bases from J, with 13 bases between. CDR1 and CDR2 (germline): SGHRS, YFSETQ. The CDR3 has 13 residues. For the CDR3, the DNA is TGCGCCAGCAGCTTTATTGCGGGGAAAGGCTACACCTTC. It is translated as CASSFIAGKGYTF.

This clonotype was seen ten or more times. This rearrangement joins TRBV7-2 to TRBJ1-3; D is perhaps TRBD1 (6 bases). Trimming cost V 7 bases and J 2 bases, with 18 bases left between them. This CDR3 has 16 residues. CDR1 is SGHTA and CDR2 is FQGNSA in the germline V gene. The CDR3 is CASNQQGHGPGNTIYF. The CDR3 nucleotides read TGTGCCAGCAACCAACAGGGCCATGGACCTGGAAACACCATATATTTT.

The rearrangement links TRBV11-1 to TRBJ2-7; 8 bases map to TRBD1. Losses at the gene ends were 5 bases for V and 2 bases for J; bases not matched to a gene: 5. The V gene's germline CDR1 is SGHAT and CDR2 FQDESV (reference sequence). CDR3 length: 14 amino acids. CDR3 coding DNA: TGTGCCAGCAGCCAGGGGGCGAAGGCCTACGAGCAGTACTTC. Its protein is CASSQGAKAYEQYF.

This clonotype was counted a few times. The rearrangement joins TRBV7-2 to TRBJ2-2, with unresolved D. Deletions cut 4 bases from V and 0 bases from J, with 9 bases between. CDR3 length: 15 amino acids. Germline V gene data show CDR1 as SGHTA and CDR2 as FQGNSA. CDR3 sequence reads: CASSSPAPNTGELFF. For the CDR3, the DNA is TGTGCCAGCAGCTCCCCCGCCCCGAACACCGGGGAGCTGTTTTTT.

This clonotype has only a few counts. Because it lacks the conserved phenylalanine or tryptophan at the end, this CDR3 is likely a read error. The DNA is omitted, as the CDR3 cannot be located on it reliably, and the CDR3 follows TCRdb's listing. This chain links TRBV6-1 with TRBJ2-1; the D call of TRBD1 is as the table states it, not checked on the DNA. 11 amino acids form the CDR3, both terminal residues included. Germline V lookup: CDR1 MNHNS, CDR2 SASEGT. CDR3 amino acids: CASGWTPLHFL.

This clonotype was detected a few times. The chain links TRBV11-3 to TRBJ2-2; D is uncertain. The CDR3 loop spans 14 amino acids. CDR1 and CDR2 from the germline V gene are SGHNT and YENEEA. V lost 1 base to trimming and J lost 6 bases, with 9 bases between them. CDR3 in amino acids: CASSLGSGSGELFF. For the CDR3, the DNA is TGTGCCAGCAGCTTAGGATCCGGGTCCGGGGAGCTGTTTTTT.

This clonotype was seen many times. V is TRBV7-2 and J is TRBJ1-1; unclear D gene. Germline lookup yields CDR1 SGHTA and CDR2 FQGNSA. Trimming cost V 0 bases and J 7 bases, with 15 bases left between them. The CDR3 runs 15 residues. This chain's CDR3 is CASSLAQSGFGEAFF. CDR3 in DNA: TGTGCCAGCAGCTTAGCGCAATCGGGGTTCGGTGAAGCTTTCTTT.

Written as DNA, the CDR3 is TGTGCCAGTAGTATTCTTGGCCAGTTCGGCGATGGCTACACCTTC. The encoded protein is CASSILGQFGDGYTF. The chain joins TRBV19 to TRBJ1-2, with no clear D. The CDR3 sequence is 15 residues long. V was shortened by 3 bases and J by 6 bases, with 17 bases between the two germline ends. Germline V gene sequence: CDR1 LNHDA, CDR2 SQIVND (reference sequence).

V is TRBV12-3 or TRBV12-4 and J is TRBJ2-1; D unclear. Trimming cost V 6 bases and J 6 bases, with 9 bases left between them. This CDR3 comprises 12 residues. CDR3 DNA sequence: TGTGCCAGCAGCCCCGTCGCCAATGAGCAGTTCTTC. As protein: CASSPVANEQFF.

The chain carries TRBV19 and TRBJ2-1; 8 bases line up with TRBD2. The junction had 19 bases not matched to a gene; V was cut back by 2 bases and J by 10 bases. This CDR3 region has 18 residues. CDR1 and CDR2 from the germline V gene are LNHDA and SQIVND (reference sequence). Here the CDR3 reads CASSIPGWARAGEQEQFF. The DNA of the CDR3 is TGTGCCAGTAGTATACCGGGATGGGCTCGAGCGGGAGAACAAGAGCAGTTCTTC.

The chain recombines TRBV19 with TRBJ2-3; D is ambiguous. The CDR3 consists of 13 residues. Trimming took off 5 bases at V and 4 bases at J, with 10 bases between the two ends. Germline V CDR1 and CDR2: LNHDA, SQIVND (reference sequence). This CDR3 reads CASSPRSSDTQYF. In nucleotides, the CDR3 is TGTGCCAGTAGTCCACGGTCTTCAGATACGCAGTATTTT. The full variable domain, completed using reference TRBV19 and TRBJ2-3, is DGGITQSPKYLFRKEGQNVTLSCEQNLNHDAMYWYRQDPGQGLRLIYYSQIVNDFQKGDIAEGYSVSREKKESFPLTVTSAQKNPTAFYLCASSPRSSDTQYFGPGTRLTVL.

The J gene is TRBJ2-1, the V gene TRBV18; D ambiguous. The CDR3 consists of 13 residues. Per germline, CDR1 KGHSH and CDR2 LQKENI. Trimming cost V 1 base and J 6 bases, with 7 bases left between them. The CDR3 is CASSPRRSNEQFF. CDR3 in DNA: TGTGCCAGCTCACCACGCCGGTCCAATGAGCAGTTCTTC.

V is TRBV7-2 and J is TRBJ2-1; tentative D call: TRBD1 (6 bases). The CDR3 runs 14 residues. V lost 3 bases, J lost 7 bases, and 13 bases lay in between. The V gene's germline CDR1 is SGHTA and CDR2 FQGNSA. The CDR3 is CASSLRGSINEQFF. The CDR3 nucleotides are TGTGCCAGCAGCTTGAGGGGGAGCATTAATGAGCAGTTCTTC.

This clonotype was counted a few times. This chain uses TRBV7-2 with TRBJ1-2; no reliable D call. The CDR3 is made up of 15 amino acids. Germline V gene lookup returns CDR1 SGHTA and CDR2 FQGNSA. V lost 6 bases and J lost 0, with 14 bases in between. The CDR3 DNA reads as TGTGCCAGCAGGCAAGAGGGTTATTCTAACTATGGCTACACCTTC. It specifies CASRQEGYSNYGYTF. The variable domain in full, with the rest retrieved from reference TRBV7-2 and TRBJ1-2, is GAGVSQSPSNKVTEKGKDVELRCDPISGHTALYWYRQSLGQGLEFLIYFQGNSAPDKSGLPSDRFSAERTGGSVSTLTIQRTQQEDSAVYLCASRQEGYSNYGYTFGSGTRLTVV.

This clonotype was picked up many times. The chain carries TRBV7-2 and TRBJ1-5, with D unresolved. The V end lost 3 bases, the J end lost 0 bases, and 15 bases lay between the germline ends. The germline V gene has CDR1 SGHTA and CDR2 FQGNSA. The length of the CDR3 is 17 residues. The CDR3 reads CASSLDGNHNSNQPQHF. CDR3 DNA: TGTGCCAGCAGCTTGGACGGAAACCACAATAGCAATCAGCCCCAGCATTTT.

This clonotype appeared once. The CDR3 is CASSQVASEQFF. For the CDR3, the DNA is TGTGCCAGCAGCCAAGTGGCCAGTGAGCAGTTCTTC. The chain carries TRBV4-2 and TRBJ2-1; no clear D gene. Germline lookup yields CDR1 LGHNA and CDR2 YNFKEQ. This CDR3 is 12 amino acids long. Trimming pared 1 base from V and 9 bases from J, leaving 7 bases between.

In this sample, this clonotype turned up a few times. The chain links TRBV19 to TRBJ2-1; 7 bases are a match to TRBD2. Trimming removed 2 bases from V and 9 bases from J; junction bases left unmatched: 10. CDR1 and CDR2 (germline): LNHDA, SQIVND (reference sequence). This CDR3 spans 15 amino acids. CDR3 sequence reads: CASSILGGSEGEQFF. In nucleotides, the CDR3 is TGTGCCAGTAGTATATTAGGCGGGAGCGAGGGTGAGCAGTTCTTC.

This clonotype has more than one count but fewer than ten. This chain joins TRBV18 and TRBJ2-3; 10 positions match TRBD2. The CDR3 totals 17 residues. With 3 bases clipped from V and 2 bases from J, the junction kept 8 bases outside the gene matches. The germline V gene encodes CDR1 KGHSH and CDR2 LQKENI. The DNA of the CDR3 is TGTGCCAGCTCACCCCCTAGCGGGGGAGGTCCCACAGATACGCAGTATTTT. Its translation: CASSPPSGGGPTDTQYF.

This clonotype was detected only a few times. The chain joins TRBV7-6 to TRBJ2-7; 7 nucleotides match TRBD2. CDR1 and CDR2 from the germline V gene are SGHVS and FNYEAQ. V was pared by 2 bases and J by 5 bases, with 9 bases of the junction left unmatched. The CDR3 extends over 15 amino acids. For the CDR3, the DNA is TGTGCCAGCAGCTTATCGGTAGCGGGTGACGACGAGCAGTACGTC. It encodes CASSLSVAGDDEQYV.

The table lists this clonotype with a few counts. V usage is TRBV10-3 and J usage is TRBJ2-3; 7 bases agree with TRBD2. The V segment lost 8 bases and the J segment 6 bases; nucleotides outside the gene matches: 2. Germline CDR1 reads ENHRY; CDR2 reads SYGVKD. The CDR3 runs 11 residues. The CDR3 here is CAIAGADTQYF. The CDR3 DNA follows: TGTGCCATCGCGGGAGCGGATACGCAGTATTTT.